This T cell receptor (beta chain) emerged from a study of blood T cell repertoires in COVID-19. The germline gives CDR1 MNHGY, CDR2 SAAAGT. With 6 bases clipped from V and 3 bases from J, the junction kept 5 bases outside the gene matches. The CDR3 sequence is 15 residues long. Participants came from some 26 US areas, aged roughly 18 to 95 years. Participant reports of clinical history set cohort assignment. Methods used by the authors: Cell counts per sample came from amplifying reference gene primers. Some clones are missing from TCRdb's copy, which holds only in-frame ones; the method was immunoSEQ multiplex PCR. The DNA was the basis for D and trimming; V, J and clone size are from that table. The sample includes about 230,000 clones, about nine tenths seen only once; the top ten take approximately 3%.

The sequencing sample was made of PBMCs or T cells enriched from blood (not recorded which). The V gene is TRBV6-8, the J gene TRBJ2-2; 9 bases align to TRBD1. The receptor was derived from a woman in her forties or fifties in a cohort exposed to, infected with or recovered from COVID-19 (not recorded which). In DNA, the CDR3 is TGTGCCAGCAGCCGCCGGGACAGGGACACCGGGGAGCTGTTTTTT. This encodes CASSRRDRDTGELFF.